This T cell receptor beta chain was captured by sequencing in a study of shared clonotypes between healthy human individuals. Naive CD45RA+ and memory CD45RA-negative subsets were split from CD4+ cells. Turning to this clone: The antigen is not known.

Germline CDR1 is MDHEN and CDR2 is SYDVKM. The CDR3 loop spans 14 amino acids. Deletions cut 4 bases from V and 0 bases from J, with 9 bases between. General study findings and limits: Sampling involved blood alone; tissue repertoires likely differ.

It was across several immunoSEQ plates that each subset's genomic DNA was evenly split. TCRdb keeps only in-frame clones here, not all; method: immunoSEQ multiplex PCR. The sample has over 1.5 million clones, roughly 98% seen once. Sequenced material: naive CD4+ T cells sorted from blood. Subset specified: CD45RA+ positively selected. This clonotype was sampled from a man younger than 45 in good health. This chain uses TRBV28 with TRBJ1-1; no firm D call. CDR3 coding DNA: TGTGCCAGCAGTTCCTTGAAAATGAACACTGAAGCTTTCTTT. Encoded protein: CASSSLKMNTEAFF.